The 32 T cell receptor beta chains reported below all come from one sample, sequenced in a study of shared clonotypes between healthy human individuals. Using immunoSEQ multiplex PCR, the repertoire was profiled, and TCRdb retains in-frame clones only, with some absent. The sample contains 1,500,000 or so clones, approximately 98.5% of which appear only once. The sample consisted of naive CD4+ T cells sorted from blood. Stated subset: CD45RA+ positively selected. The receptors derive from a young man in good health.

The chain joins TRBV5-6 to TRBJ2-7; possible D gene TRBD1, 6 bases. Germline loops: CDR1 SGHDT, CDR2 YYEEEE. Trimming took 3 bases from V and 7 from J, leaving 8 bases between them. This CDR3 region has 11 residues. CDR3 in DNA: TGTGCCAGCAGCTGGGGGACAGAGCAGTACTTC. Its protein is CASSWGTEQYF.

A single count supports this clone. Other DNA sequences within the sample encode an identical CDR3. This chain's CDR3 is CASSLQGARTDTQYF. CDR3 in DNA: TGCGCCAGCAGCTTGCAGGGGGCAAGGACAGATACGCAGTATTTT. This chain joins TRBV5-1 and TRBJ2-3, with TRBD1 matching 8 bases. The V gene end was trimmed by 1 base and the J gene end by 3 bases; junction bases not matched to a gene: 4. Looked up from germline, CDR1 is SGHRS and CDR2 is YFSETQ. The CDR3 totals 15 residues. The full variable domain, rest sourced from reference TRBV5-1 and TRBJ2-3, is KAGVTQTPRYLIKTRGQQVTLSCSPISGHRSVSWYQQTPGQGLQFLFEYFSETQRNKGNFPGRFSGRQFSNSRSEMNVSTLELGDSALYLCASSLQGARTDTQYFGPGTRLTVL.

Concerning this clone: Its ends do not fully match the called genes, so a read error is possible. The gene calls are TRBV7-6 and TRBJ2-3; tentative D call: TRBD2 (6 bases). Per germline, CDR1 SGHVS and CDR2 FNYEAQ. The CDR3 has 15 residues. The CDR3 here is CASSLGSGHTDTQYF. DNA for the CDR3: TGTGCCAGCAGTTTAGGTAGCGGCCACACAGATACGCAGTATTTT.

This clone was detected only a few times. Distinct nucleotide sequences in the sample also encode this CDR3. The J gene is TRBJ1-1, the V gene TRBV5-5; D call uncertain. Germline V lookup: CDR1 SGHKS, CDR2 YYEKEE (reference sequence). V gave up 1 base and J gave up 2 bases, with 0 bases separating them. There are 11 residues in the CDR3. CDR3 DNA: TGTGCCAGCAGCTTGAACACTGAAGCTTTCTTT. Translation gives CASSLNTEAFF.

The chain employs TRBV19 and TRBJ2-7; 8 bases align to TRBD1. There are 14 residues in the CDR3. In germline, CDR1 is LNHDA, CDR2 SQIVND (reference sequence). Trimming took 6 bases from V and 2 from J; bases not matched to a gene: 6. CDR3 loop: CASRRQGTTYEQYF. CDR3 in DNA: TGTGCCAGTAGGAGACAGGGGACCACCTACGAGCAGTACTTC. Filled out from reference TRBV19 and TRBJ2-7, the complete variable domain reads DGGITQSPKYLFRKEGQNVTLSCEQNLNHDAMYWYRQDPGQGLRLIYYSQIVNDFQKGDIAEGYSVSREKKESFPLTVTSAQKNPTAFYLCASRRQGTTYEQYFGPGTRLTVT.

The CDR3 reads CASSAPLVASYNEQFF. CDR3 in DNA: TGTGCCAGCAGCGCCCCTCTAGTCGCAAGTTACAATGAGCAGTTCTTC. This chain uses TRBV9 with TRBJ2-1; D is uncertain. Germline loops: CDR1 SGDLS, CDR2 YYNGEE. CDR3 length equals 16 residues. The V end lost 3 bases, the J end lost 4 bases, and 17 bases lay between the germline ends.

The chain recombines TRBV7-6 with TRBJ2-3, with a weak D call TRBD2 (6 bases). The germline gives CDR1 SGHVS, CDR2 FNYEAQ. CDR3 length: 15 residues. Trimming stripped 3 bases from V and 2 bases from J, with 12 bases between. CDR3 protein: CASSLARGFTDTQYF. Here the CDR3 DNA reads TGTGCCAGCAGCTTGGCCCGGGGGTTCACAGATACGCAGTATTTT. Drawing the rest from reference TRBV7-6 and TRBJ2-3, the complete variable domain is GAGVSQSPRYKVTKRGQDVALRCDPISGHVSLYWYRQALGQGPEFLTYFNYEAQQDKSGLPNDRFSAERPEGSISTLTIQRTEQRDSAMYRCASSLARGFTDTQYFGPGTRLTVL.

CDR3 DNA sequence: TGTGCCAGCAATATAGATACGCAGTATTTT. It codes for CASNIDTQYF. The chain recombines TRBV2 with TRBJ2-3; D is uncertain. The CDR3 consists of 10 residues. Germline loops: CDR1 SNHLY, CDR2 FYNNEI. The V and J ends lost 7 bases and 5 bases respectively, with 4 bases between them.

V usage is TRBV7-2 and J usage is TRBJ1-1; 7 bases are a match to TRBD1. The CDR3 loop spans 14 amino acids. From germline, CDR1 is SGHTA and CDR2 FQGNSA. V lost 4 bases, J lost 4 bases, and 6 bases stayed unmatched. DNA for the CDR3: TGTGCCAGCAGCTATAACCAGGGGGGCACTGAAGCTTTCTTT. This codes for CASSYNQGGTEAFF.

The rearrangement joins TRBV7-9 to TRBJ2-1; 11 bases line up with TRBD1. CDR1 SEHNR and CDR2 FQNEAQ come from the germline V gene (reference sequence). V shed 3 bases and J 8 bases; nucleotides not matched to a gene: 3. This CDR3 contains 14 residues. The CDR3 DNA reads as TGTGCCAGCAGCTTCGGACAGGGGGCGGATGAGCAGTTCTTC. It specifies CASSFGQGADEQFF.

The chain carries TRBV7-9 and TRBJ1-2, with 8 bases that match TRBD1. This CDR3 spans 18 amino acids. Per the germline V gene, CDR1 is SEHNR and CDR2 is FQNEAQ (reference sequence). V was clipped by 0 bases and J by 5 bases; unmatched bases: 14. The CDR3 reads CASSLAPIGQGTRYGYTF. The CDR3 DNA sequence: TGTGCCAGCAGCTTAGCTCCAATAGGACAGGGTACGAGGTATGGCTACACCTTC.

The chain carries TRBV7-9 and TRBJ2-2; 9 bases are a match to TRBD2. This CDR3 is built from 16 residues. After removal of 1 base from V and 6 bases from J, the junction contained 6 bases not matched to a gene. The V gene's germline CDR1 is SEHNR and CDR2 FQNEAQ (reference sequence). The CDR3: CASSLVGSGSAGELFF. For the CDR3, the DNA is TGTGCCAGCAGCTTAGTGGGTAGCGGGAGTGCCGGGGAGCTGTTTTTT. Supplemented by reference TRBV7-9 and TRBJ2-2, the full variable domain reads DTGVSQNPRHKITKRGQNVTFRCDPISEHNRLYWYRQTLGQGPEFLTYFQNEAQLEKSRLLSDRFSAERPKGSFSTLEIQRTEQGDSAMYLCASSLVGSGSAGELFFGEGSRLTVL.

The CDR3 spells CASSLENHRVTGELFF. The CDR3 DNA reads TGTGCCAGCAGCTTGGAAAACCACAGGGTTACCGGGGAGCTGTTTTTT. The chain employs TRBV5-5 and TRBJ2-2; D is perhaps TRBD1 (6 bases). Germline V gene sequence: CDR1 SGHKS, CDR2 YYEKEE (reference sequence). This CDR3 comprises 16 residues. V was trimmed by 0 bases and J by 5 bases, leaving 14 bases between them.

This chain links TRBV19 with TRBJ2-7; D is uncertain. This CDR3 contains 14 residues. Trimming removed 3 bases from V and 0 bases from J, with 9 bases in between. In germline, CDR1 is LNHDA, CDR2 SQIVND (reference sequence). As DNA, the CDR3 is TGTGCCAGTAGTATCTCTCGCGCCTCCTACGAGCAGTACTTC. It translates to CASSISRASYEQYF.

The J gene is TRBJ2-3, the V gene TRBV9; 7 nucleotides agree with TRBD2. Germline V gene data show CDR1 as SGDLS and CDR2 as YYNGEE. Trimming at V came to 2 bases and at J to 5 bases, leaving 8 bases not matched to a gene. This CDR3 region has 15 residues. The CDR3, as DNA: TGTGCCAGCAGCGTCGCTAGCGGCCGCATAGATACGCAGTATTTT. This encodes CASSVASGRIDTQYF.

Written as DNA, the CDR3 is TGTGCCAGCAGACCTTGGCAGCCAAACACTGAAGCTTTCTTT. Residues: CASRPWQPNTEAFF. The chain combines TRBV7-9 with TRBJ1-1; D unclear. With 6 bases removed from V and 2 bases from J, the gap between germline ends came to 13 bases. The CDR3 is 14 amino acids. From germline, CDR1 is SEHNR and CDR2 FQNEAQ (reference sequence). The full variable domain, its missing parts supplied by reference TRBV7-9 and TRBJ1-1, is DTGVSQNPRHKITKRGQNVTFRCDPISEHNRLYWYRQTLGQGPEFLTYFQNEAQLEKSRLLSDRFSAERPKGSFSTLEIQRTEQGDSAMYLCASRPWQPNTEAFFGQGTRLTVV.

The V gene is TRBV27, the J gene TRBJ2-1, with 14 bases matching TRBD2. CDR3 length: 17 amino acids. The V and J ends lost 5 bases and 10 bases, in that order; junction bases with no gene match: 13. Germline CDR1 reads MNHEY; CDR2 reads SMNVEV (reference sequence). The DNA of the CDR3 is TGTGCCAGCAGTAAACAACCGGGACTAGCGGGAGTAGGAGAGCAGTTCTTC. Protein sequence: CASSKQPGLAGVGEQFF.

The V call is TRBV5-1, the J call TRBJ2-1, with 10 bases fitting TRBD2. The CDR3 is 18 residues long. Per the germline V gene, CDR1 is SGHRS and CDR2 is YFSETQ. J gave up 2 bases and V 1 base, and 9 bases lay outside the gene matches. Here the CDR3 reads CASSLILAGISAYNEQFF. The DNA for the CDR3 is TGCGCCAGCAGCTTGATACTAGCGGGGATATCTGCCTACAATGAGCAGTTCTTC.

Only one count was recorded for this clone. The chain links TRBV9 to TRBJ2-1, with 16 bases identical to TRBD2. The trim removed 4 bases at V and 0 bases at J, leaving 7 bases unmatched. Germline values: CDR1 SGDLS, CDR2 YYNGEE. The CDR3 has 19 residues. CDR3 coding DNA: TGTGCCAGCAGCCTCGGGACTAGCGGGAGGGGTAGCTCCTACAATGAGCAGTTCTTC. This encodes CASSLGTSGRGSSYNEQFF. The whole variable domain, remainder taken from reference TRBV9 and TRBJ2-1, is DSGVTQTPKHLITATGQRVTLRCSPRSGDLSVYWYQQSLDQGLQFLIQYYNGEERAKGNILERFSAQQFPDLHSELNLSSLELGDSALYFCASSLGTSGRGSSYNEQFFGPGTRLTVL.

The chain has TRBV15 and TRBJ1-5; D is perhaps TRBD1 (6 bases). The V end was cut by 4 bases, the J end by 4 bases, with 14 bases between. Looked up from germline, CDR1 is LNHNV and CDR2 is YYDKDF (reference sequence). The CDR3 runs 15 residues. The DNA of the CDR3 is TGTGCCACCAGCACAGCGGACAGACCTAATCAGCCCCAGCATTTT. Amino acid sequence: CATSTADRPNQPQHF.

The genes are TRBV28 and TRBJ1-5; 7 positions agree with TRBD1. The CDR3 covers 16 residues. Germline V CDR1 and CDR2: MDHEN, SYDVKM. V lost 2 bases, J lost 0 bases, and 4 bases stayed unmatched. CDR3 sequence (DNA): TGTGCCAGCAGTTTACGGACAGGAGTTAGCAATCAGCCCCAGCATTTT. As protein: CASSLRTGVSNQPQHF.

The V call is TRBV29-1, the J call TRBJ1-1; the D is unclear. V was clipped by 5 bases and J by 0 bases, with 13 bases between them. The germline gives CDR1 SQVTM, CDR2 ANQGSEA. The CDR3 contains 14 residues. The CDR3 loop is CSVLGLMMNTEAFF. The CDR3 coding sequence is TGCAGCGTTCTAGGACTGATGATGAACACTGAAGCTTTCTTT. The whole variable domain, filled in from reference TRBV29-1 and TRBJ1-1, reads SAVISQKPSRDICQRGTSLTIQCQVDSQVTMMFWYRQQPGQSLTLIATANQGSEATYESGFVIDKFPISRPNLTFSTLTVSNMSPEDSSIYLCSVLGLMMNTEAFFGQGTRLTVV.

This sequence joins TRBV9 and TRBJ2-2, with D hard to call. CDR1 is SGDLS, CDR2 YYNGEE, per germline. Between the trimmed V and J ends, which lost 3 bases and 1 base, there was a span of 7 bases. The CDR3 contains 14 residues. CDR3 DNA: TGTGCCAGCAGCGGAACAATGAACACCGGGGAGCTGTTTTTT. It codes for CASSGTMNTGELFF. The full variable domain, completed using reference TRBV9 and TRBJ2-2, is DSGVTQTPKHLITATGQRVTLRCSPRSGDLSVYWYQQSLDQGLQFLIQYYNGEERAKGNILERFSAQQFPDLHSELNLSSLELGDSALYFCASSGTMNTGELFFGEGSRLTVL.

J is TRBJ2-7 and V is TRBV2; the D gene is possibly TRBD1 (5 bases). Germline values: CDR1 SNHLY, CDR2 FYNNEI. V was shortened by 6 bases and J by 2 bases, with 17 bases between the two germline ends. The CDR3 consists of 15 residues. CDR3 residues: CASSARRGKAYEQYF. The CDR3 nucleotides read TGTGCCAGCAGCGCCAGAAGGGGTAAAGCCTACGAGCAGTACTTC.

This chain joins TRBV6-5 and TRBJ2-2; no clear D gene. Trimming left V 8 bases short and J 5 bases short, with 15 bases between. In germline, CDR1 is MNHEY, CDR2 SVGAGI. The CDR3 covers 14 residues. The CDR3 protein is CASCGLTKTGELFF. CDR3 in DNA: TGTGCCAGCTGCGGCCTTACAAAAACCGGGGAGCTGTTTTTT.

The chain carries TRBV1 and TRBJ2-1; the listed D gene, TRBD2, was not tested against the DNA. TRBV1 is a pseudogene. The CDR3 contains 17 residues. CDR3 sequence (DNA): TGCACCAGCAGCCGCCCAAGACTAGCGGGAGGTTGTGATGAGCAGTTCTTC. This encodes CTSSRPRLAGGCDEQFF.

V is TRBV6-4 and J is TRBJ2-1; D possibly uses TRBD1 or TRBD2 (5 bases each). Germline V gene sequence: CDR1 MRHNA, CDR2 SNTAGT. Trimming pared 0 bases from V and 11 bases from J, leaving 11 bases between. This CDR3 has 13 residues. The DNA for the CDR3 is TGTGCCAGCAGTGACTCGGGGGTTACTCAGCAGTTCTTC. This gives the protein CASSDSGVTQQFF.

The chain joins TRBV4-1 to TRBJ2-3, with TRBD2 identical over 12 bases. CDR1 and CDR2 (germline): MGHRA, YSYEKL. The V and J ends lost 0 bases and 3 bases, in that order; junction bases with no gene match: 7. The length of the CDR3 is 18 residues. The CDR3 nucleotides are TGCGCCAGCAGCCAAGATGGGACTAGCGGGCACCTGACAGATACGCAGTATTTT. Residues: CASSQDGTSGHLTDTQYF.

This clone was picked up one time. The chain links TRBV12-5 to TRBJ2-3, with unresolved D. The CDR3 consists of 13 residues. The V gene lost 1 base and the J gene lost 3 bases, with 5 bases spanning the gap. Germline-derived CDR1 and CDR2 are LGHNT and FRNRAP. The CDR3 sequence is CASGLEDTDTQYF. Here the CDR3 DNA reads TGTGCTAGTGGTTTGGAGGATACAGATACGCAGTATTTT.

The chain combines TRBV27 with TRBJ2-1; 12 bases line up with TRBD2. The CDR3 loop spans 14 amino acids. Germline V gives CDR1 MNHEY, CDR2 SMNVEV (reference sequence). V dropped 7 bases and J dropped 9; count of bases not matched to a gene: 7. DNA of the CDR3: TGTGCCAGCACAAGGACTAGCGGGATTTCTGAGCAGTTCTTC. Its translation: CASTRTSGISEQFF.

DNA of the CDR3: TGTGCCAGCAGTTTGGGAGTAAGGGGGTTGGGAGAGACCCAGTACTTC. As protein: CASSLGVRGLGETQYF. The chain is built from TRBV6-5 and TRBJ2-5; TRBD1 might be the D (6 bases). The CDR3 spans 16 residues. Trimming pared 4 bases from V and 4 bases from J, leaving 19 bases between. Germline lookup yields CDR1 MNHEY and CDR2 SVGAGI.

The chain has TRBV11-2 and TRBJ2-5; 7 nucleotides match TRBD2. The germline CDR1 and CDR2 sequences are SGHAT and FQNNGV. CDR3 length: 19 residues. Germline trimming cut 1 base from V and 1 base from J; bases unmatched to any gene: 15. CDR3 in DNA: TGTGCCAGCAGCTTAGTGCGACCGGTGTGGGAGGGAACCCAAGAGACCCAGTACTTC. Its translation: CASSLVRPVWEGTQETQYF. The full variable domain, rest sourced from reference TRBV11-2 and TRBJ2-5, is EAGVAQSPRYKIIEKRQSVAFWCNPISGHATLYWYQQILGQGPKLLIQFQNNGVVDDSQLPKDRFSAERLKGVDSTLKIQPAKLEDSAVYLCASSLVRPVWEGTQETQYFGPGTRLLVL.